This T cell receptor (beta chain) was identified during a study of blood T cell repertoires in COVID-19. Whole-study context: The cDNA or gDNA used as material had been derived from T cells, B-cell-depleted T cells, or PBMCs.

The CDR3 consists of 14 residues. V dropped 1 base and J dropped 11 bases, with 16 bases sitting between them. Germline loops: CDR1 SEHNR, CDR2 FQNEAQ (reference sequence). As handled by the study authors: Amplifying reference gene primers gave estimates of nucleated cell counts. Repertoires were generated with immunoSEQ multiplex PCR, while TCRdb's copy carries only in-frame clones and drops some. D and trimming were read from the DNA, whereas the V and J calls and clone size are those reported in that table. This table holds around 300,000 clones, around 91% found once. Cohort 3 donors counted as recovered after two negative PCRs, clearance, or resolved symptoms.

The chain carries TRBV7-9 and TRBJ2-3, with D possibly being TRBD2 (5 bases). This sequence originates from a woman between 18 and 29 years old who had recovered from COVID-19. Sequencing input: PBMCs or T cells enriched from blood (not recorded which). The chain's CDR3 is CASSLGRSDFRQYF. CDR3 DNA: TGTGCCAGCAGCTTAGGGAGGTCGGATTTTCGGCAGTATTTT. Looking up the rest from reference TRBV7-9 and TRBJ2-3 gives the full variable domain: DTGVSQNPRHKITKRGQNVTFRCDPISEHNRLYWYRQTLGQGPEFLTYFQNEAQLEKSRLLSDRFSAERPKGSFSTLEIQRTEQGDSAMYLCASSLGRSDFRQYFGPGTRLTVL.